This T cell receptor beta chain was retrieved from a study of cytomegalovirus exposure and HLA in healthy donors. Primers included in the PCR were 60 Vbeta and 13 Jbeta primers. Sequencing used immunoSEQ multiplex PCR; TCRdb keeps in-frame clones, though not all of them. The sample holds 100,000 to 150,000 clones, 70% to 80% seen once. This clone was observed a handful of times. This CDR3 region has 13 residues. Trimming removed 1 base from V and 8 bases from J, with 9 bases in between. CDR1 is SEHNR and CDR2 is FQNEAQ in the germline V gene (reference sequence). The sequenced sample was PBMCs. This TCR came from a human donor in good health. V gene TRBV7-9 combines with J gene TRBJ1-5; D is ambiguous. The CDR3 loop is CASSLGPPKPQHF. The CDR3 DNA follows: TGTGCCAGCAGCTTAGGGCCCCCGAAGCCCCAGCATTTT.